This TCR beta chain was obtained from a study of T cell responses to AZD1222 COVID-19 vaccine. On the study more broadly: Investigators merged groups given second doses at roughly 4 or roughly 12 weeks. Overall study results and limits: Nearly half of the spike-specific TCRs reportedly recognize variant regions that carry no mutations. It was only 6 or 7 AZD1222 recipients who were seropositive at baseline. It was only after the peak T cell response that any repertoires were sampled.

Sequenced by immunoSEQ multiplex PCR; TCRdb stores in-frame clones only, minus some. The sample consists of tens of thousands of clones, approximately 84% of them appearing once. Germline V gene data show CDR1 as SGHTA and CDR2 as FQGNSA. This CDR3 contains 13 residues. Trimming pared 3 bases from V and 2 bases from J, leaving 8 bases between. Comments on this clone: What it binds is not known.

This chain connects TRBV7-2 to TRBJ2-7; D gene uncertain. The sequence was collected from an adult in good health. Sequencing used peripheral blood, obtained on day 0 of AZD1222 vaccination. The CDR3 loop is CASSLHRTYEQYF. CDR3 sequence (DNA): TGTGCCAGCAGCTTGCACAGAACCTACGAGCAGTACTTC. Full variable domain (missing parts from reference TRBV7-2 and TRBJ2-7): GAGVSQSPSNKVTEKGKDVELRCDPISGHTALYWYRQSLGQGLEFLIYFQGNSAPDKSGLPSDRFSAERTGGSVSTLTIQRTQQEDSAVYLCASSLHRTYEQYFGPGTRLTVT.